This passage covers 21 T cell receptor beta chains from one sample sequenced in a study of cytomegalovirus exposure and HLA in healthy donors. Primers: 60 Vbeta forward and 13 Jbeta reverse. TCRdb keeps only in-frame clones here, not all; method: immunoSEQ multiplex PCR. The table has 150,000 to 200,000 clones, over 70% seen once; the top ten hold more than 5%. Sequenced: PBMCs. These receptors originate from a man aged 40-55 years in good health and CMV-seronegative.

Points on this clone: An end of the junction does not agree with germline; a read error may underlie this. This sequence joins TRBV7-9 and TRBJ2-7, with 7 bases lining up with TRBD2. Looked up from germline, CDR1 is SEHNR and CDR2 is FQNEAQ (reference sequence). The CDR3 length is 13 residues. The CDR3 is CSSSLAEEYEQYF. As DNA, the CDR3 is TGTTCCAGCAGCCTAGCGGAGGAGTACGAGCAGTACTTC.

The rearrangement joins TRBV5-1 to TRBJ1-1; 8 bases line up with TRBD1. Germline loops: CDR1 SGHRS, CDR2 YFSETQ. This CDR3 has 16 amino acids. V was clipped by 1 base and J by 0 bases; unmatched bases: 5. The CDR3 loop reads CASSLNAGGLNTEAFF. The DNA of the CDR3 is TGCGCCAGCAGCTTGAACGCAGGGGGCTTGAACACTGAAGCTTTCTTT.

CDR3 loop: CASSGRGYEQYF. CDR3 DNA: TGTGCCAGCAGCGGCCGAGGTTACGAGCAGTACTTC. The V and J genes are TRBV7-6 and TRBJ2-7; no clear D. The CDR3 covers 12 residues. Germline CDR1 reads SGHVS; CDR2 reads FNYEAQ. V was trimmed by 5 bases and J by 4 bases, leaving 9 bases between them. Complete variable domain (other parts from reference TRBV7-6 and TRBJ2-7): GAGVSQSPRYKVTKRGQDVALRCDPISGHVSLYWYRQALGQGPEFLTYFNYEAQQDKSGLPNDRFSAERPEGSISTLTIQRTEQRDSAMYRCASSGRGYEQYFGPGTRLTVT.

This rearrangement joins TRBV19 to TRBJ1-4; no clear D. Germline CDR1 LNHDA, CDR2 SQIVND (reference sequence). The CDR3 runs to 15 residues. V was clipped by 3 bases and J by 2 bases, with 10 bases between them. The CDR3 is CASSILPSTNEKLFF. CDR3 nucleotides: TGTGCCAGTAGTATTCTCCCTTCGACTAATGAAAAACTGTTTTTT.

The chain's CDR3 is CASSKAGYPDTQYF. CDR3 nucleotides: TGTGCCAGTAGTAAGGCAGGGTACCCAGATACGCAGTATTTT. The chain uses TRBV19 and TRBJ2-3, with D maybe TRBD1 (5 bases). CDR1 is LNHDA, CDR2 SQIVND, per germline (reference sequence). V was pared by 4 bases and J by 4 bases, with 12 bases between. The CDR3 has 14 residues.

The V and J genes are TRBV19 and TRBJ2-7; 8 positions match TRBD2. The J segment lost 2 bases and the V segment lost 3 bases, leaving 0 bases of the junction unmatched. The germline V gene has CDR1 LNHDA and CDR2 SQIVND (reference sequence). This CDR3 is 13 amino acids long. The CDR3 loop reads CASSIGGAYEQYF. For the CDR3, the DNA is TGTGCCAGTAGTATCGGGGGGGCCTACGAGCAGTACTTC.

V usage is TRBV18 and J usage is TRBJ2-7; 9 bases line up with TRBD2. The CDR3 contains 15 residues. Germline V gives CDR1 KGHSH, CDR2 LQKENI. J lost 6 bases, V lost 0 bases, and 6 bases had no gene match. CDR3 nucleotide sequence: TGTGCCAGCTCACCACCGTCTAGCGGGGCCCTCGAGCAGTACTTC. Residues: CASSPPSSGALEQYF. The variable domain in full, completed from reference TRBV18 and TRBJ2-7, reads NAGVMQNPRHLVRRRGQEARLRCSPMKGHSHVYWYRQLPEEGLKFMVYLQKENIIDESGMPKERFSAEFPKEGPSILRIQQVVRGDSAAYFCASSPPSSGALEQYFGPGTRLTVT.

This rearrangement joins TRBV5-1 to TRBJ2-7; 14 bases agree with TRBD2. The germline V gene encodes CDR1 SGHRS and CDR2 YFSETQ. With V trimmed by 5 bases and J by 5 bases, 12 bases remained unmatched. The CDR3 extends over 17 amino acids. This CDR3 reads CASRTGGTSGGWDEQYF. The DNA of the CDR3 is TGCGCCAGCAGAACTGGCGGGACTAGCGGGGGATGGGACGAGCAGTACTTC. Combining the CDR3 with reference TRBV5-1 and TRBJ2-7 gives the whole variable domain KAGVTQTPRYLIKTRGQQVTLSCSPISGHRSVSWYQQTPGQGLQFLFEYFSETQRNKGNFPGRFSGRQFSNSRSEMNVSTLELGDSALYLCASRTGGTSGGWDEQYFGPGTRLTVT.

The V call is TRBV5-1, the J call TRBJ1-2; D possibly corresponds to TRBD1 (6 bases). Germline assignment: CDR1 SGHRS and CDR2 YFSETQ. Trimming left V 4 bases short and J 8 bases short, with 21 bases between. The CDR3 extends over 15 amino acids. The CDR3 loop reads CASSEDSLLSGGYTF. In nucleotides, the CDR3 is TGCGCCAGCAGCGAGGACAGCCTACTCAGTGGGGGCTACACCTTC.

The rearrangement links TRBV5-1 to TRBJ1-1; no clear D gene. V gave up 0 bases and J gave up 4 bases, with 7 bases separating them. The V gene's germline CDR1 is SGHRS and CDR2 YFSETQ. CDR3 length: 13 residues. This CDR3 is CASSLAGTTEAFF. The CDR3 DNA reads TGCGCCAGCAGCTTGGCCGGTACCACTGAAGCTTTCTTT.

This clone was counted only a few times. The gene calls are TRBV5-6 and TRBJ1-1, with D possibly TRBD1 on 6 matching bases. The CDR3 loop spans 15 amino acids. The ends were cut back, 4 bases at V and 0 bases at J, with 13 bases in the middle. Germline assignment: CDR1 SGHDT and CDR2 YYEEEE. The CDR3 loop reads CASSPIGQLNTEAFF. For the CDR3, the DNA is TGTGCCAGCAGCCCCATAGGACAGCTGAACACTGAAGCTTTCTTT.

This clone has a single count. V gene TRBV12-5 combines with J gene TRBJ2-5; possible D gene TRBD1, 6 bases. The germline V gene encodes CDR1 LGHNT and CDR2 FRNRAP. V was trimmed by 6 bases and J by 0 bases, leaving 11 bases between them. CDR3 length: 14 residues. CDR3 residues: CASGRTGYQETQYF. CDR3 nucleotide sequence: TGTGCTAGTGGCCGTACAGGGTACCAAGAGACCCAGTACTTC.

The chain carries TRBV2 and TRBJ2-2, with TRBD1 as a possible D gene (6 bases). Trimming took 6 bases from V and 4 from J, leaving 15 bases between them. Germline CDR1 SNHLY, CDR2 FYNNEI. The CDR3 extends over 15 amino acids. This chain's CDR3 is CASSPPGAGTGELFF. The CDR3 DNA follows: TGTGCCAGCAGCCCTCCAGGGGCCGGCACCGGGGAGCTGTTTTTT.

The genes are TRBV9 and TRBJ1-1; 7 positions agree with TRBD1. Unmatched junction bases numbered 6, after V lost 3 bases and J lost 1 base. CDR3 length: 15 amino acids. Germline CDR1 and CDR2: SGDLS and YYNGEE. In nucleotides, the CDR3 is TGTGCCAGCAGCGCGACAGGGTGGCAGAACACTGAAGCTTTCTTT. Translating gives CASSATGWQNTEAFF.

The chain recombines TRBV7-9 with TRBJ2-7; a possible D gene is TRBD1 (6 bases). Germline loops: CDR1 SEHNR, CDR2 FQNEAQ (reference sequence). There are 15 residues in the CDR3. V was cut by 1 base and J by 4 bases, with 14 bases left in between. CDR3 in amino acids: CASSLGGTIPYEQYF. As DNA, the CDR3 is TGTGCCAGCAGCTTAGGTGGGACAATTCCGTACGAGCAGTACTTC.

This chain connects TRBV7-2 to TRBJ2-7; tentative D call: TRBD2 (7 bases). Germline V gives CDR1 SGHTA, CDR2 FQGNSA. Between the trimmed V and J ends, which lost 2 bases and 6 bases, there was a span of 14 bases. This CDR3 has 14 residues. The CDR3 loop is CASSLLPGGREQYF. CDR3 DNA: TGTGCCAGCAGCTTATTGCCCGGGGGGCGCGAGCAGTACTTC.

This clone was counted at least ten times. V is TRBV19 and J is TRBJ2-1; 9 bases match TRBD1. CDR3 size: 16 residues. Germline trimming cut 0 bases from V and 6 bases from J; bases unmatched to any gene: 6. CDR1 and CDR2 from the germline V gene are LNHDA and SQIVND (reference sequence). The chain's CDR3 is CASSIDLMGQGNEQFF. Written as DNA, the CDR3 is TGTGCCAGTAGTATAGATCTGATGGGACAGGGCAATGAGCAGTTCTTC.

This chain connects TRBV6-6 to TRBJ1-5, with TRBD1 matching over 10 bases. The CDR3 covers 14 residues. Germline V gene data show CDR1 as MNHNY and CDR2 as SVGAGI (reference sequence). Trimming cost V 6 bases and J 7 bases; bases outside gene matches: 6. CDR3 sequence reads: CASSLTGGGQPQHF. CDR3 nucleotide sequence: TGTGCCAGCAGCCTGACAGGGGGCGGCCAGCCCCAGCATTTT.

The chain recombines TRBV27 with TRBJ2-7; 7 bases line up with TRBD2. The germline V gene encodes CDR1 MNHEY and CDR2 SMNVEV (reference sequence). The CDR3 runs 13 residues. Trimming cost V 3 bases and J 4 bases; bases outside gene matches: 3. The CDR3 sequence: CASSLGLTYEQYF. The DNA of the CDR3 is TGTGCCAGCAGTTTGGGACTAACTTACGAGCAGTACTTC.

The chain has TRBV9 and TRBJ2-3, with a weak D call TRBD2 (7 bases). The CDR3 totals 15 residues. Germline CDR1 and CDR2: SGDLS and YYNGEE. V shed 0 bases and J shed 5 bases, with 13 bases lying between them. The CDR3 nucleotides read TGTGCCAGCAGCGTAGAGGGGGGGGCCCGAGATACGCAGTATTTT. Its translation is CASSVEGGARDTQYF.

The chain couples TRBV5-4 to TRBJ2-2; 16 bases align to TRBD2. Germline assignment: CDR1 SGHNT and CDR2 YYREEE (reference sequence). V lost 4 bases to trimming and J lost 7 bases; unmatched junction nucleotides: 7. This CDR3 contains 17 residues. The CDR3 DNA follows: TGTGCCAGCAGCACCGGGACTAGCGGGAGGGCCGGCGGGGAGCTGTTTTTT. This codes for CASSTGTSGRAGGELFF.